The 10 T cell receptor beta chains reported below all come from one sample, sequenced in a study of shared T cell receptors in the human thymus. Using immunoSEQ multiplex PCR, the repertoire was profiled, and TCRdb retains in-frame clones only, with some absent. Seen here are around 730,000 clones, approximately 83% observed once, and the top ten hold approximately 0.01%. The sample also formed part of further work on human thymus T cells.

Specimen: thymocytes. The receptors come from a girl under three years old with a congenital heart defect.

This chain uses TRBV2 with TRBJ2-7, with a weak D call TRBD1 (6 bases). V dropped 7 bases and J dropped 1 base, with 17 bases sitting between them. Germline V gives CDR1 SNHLY, CDR2 FYNNEI. This CDR3 comprises 15 residues. CDR3 loop: CASTAGTRDSYEQYF. CDR3 DNA: TGTGCCAGCACCGCCGGGACAAGGGATTCCTACGAGCAGTACTTC.

This chain connects TRBV27 to TRBJ2-1; TRBD2 agrees at 13 bases. The V and J ends lost 6 bases and 3 bases, in that order; junction bases with no gene match: 8. This CDR3 contains 17 residues. Looked up from germline, CDR1 is MNHEY and CDR2 is SMNVEV (reference sequence). In nucleotides, the CDR3 is TGTGCCAGCAGAGCGACTAGCGGGGGGACATACTACAATGAGCAGTTCTTC. It codes for CASRATSGGTYYNEQFF.

J is TRBJ1-4 and V is TRBV5-4; D not certain. CDR3 size: 16 residues. Germline V gene lookup returns CDR1 SGHNT and CDR2 YYREEE (reference sequence). V lost 0 bases and J lost 7, with 16 bases in between. The CDR3 reads CASSLVKVVDCEKLFF. Here the CDR3 DNA reads TGTGCCAGCAGCTTGGTGAAAGTCGTCGACTGTGAAAAACTGTTTTTT.

The chain joins TRBV27 to TRBJ2-3; D is unresolved. The germline V gene encodes CDR1 MNHEY and CDR2 SMNVEV (reference sequence). The CDR3 runs to 14 residues. Trimming removed 4 bases at V and 2 bases at J, with 10 bases between. CDR3 bases: TGTGCCAGCAGTTCTGGGCCCCTCACAGATACGCAGTATTTT. This encodes CASSSGPLTDTQYF.

The chain links TRBV5-6 to TRBJ1-1; TRBD1 is a possible D gene (5 bases). V gave up 4 bases and J gave up 9 bases, with 13 bases separating them. The CDR3 is 12 residues long. Looked up from germline, CDR1 is SGHDT and CDR2 is YYEEEE. Here the CDR3 DNA reads TGTGCCAGCAGCCAAAGGGGCAGGAAAGCTTTCTTT. Translation gives CASSQRGRKAFF.

The chain is built from TRBV21-1 and TRBJ2-5; TRBD1 is the table's D call, not checked against the DNA. TRBV21-1 counts as a pseudogene. The CDR3 totals 15 residues. The CDR3 sequence is CASSNPTQGQETQYF. The CDR3 DNA follows: TGTGCCAGCAGCAATCCGACACAGGGACAAGAGACCCAGTACTTC.

This clone was seen once. The chain couples TRBV28 to TRBJ2-2; a weak D match, TRBD1 (5 bases). Germline lookup yields CDR1 MDHEN and CDR2 SYDVKM. The V end lost 2 bases, the J end lost 6 bases, and 25 bases lay between the germline ends. This CDR3 is 19 amino acids long. The CDR3 protein is CASSLLGIRTPNGPGELFF. As DNA, the CDR3 is TGTGCCAGCAGTTTACTCGGTATACGGACACCGAACGGACCCGGGGAGCTGTTTTTT.

The CDR3 is CAWNGGAPNYGYTF. In nucleotides, the CDR3 is TGTGCCTGGAATGGTGGGGCTCCGAACTATGGCTACACCTTC. V and J are TRBV30 and TRBJ1-2; D possibly corresponds to TRBD1 (5 bases). Germline V lookup: CDR1 GTSNPN, CDR2 SVGIG (reference sequence). CDR3 length equals 14 residues. Trimming took off 4 bases at V and 2 bases at J, with 14 bases between the two ends.

The genes are TRBV11-2 and TRBJ1-1, with D unresolved. Between the trimmed V and J ends, which lost 8 bases and 2 bases, there was a span of 27 bases. This CDR3 contains 18 residues. The germline V gene encodes CDR1 SGHAT and CDR2 FQNNGV. The CDR3 region is CASSSGQRPFRGNTEAFF. CDR3 DNA sequence: TGTGCCAGCTCATCTGGTCAAAGGCCCTTCCGAGGAAACACTGAAGCTTTCTTT.

This chain connects TRBV7-2 to TRBJ2-2; TRBD1 matches 7 bases. The V and J ends lost 6 bases and 3 bases, in that order; junction bases with no gene match: 10. This CDR3 spans 16 amino acids. Germline values: CDR1 SGHTA, CDR2 FQGNSA. CDR3 nucleotide sequence: TGTGCCAGCAGGGAGCAGGGGGTCGGGGACACCGGGGAGCTGTTTTTT. Its translation is CASREQGVGDTGELFF. The full variable domain, completed using reference TRBV7-2 and TRBJ2-2, is GAGVSQSPSNKVTEKGKDVELRCDPISGHTALYWYRQSLGQGLEFLIYFQGNSAPDKSGLPSDRFSAERTGGSVSTLTIQRTQQEDSAVYLCASREQGVGDTGELFFGEGSRLTVL.